Listed below are T cell receptor beta chains from one sample, sequenced in a study of blood T cell repertoires in COVID-19. Generated by immunoSEQ multiplex PCR, the TCRdb table keeps only in-frame clones and is missing some. The table has tens of thousands of clones, about 76% seen once. Sequencing input: peripheral blood. These receptors all stem from a man at least 80 years old with acute or convalescent COVID-19. Each CDR3 is given with its conserved first and last residue. The order of the fields is clone size, V gene, J gene, D gene, CDR3 DNA, CDR3 protein. A D gene is named only where the DNA matches it firmly. Clone size is shown for a subset of rows, as once, few, many or a class of expanded clone.

medium-sized,TRBV18,TRBJ1-2,TRBD1,TGTGCCAGCTCACAACAGGGGCTCGACTATGGCTACACCTTC,CASSQQGLDYGYTF
once,TRBV2,TRBJ2-3,-,TGTGCCAGCAGTGAAGGACAGGTGGGAGATACGCAGTATTTT,CASSEGQVGDTQYF
-,TRBV7-9,TRBJ1-5,-,TGTGCCAGCAGCGTGGGGGCGAGCAATCAGCCCCAGCATTTT,CASSVGASNQPQHF
-,TRBV28,TRBJ2-7,TRBD2,TGTGCCAGCAGCCCCGGGACTAGCGGCCTGATGGGAAGCTACGAGCAGTACTTC,CASSPGTSGLMGSYEQYF
-,TRBV27,TRBJ1-5,-,TGTGCCAGCAGTTTGGCGGGGGGTCAGCCCCAGCATTTT,CASSLAGGQPQHF
-,TRBV10-3,TRBJ2-7,-,TGTGCCATAAAACTGGGCTCCACCTACGAGCAGTACTTC,CAIKLGSTYEQYF
-,TRBV29-1,TRBJ2-2,TRBD1,TGCAGCGTTGAGGTTACAGGGGAGGGGGAGCTGTTTTTT,CSVEVTGEGELFF
-,TRBV10-3,TRBJ2-1,TRBD1,TGTGCCATCAGAACCCGGGACAGTTCTAACAATGAGCAGTTCTTC,CAIRTRDSSNNEQFF
few,TRBV28,TRBJ2-5,-,TGTGCCAGCAGTCCTAACTCGGAGACCCAGTACTTC,CASSPNSETQYF
once,TRBV5-1,TRBJ2-3,TRBD2,TGCGCCAGCAGCTTGGGGACTAGGTCAGATACGCAGTATTTT,CASSLGTRSDTQYF
-,TRBV21-1,TRBJ1-2,-,TGTGCCAGCAGACAGGGCTACTATGGCTACACCTTC,CASRQGYYGYTF
-,TRBV7-2,TRBJ2-2,TRBD2,TGTGCCAGCAGCCGGGGACTAGCGGCCGGCACCGGGGAGCTGTTTTTT,CASSRGLAAGTGELFF
-,TRBV6-5,TRBJ2-2,-,TGTGCCAGCAGTTACTCGAGGTCTTTCACCGGGGAGCTGTTTTTT,CASSYSRSFTGELFF
-,TRBV5-1,TRBJ1-6,-,TGCGCCAGCAGCTTGGGGATTTCGTCCCTAGGGGCCTATAATTCACCCCTCCACTTT,CASSLGISSLGAYNSPLHF
once,TRBV4-1,TRBJ1-3,-,TGCGCCAGCAGCCTACGGGAGGGTGGAAACACCATATATTTT,CASSLREGGNTIYF
-,TRBV19,TRBJ1-5,-,TGTGCCAGTAGTACGCAGGGTTCTCCTCAGCCCCAGCATTTT,CASSTQGSPQPQHF
-,TRBV7-9,TRBJ2-7,TRBD2,TGTGCCAGCAGCGACCGGGCTAGCGGGACCCTTCCCGAGCAGTACTTC,CASSDRASGTLPEQYF
-,TRBV30,TRBJ2-5,TRBD2,TGTGCCTGGAGCCTTAGCGGGAGGGCCGGAGAGACCCAGTACTTC,CAWSLSGRAGETQYF
-,TRBV30,TRBJ1-4,TRBD1,TGTGCCTGGAGCCGTGACAGGGGGGAAAAACTGTTTTTT,CAWSRDRGEKLFF
-,TRBV28,TRBJ1-2,-,TGTGCCAGCAGGCCTGACAGTAGCCATGGCTACACCTTC,CASRPDSSHGYTF
-,TRBV28,TRBJ2-7,TRBD1,TGTGCCAGCCATGACAGGGTCCCCCCCTACGAGCAGTACTTC,CASHDRVPPYEQYF
-,TRBV12-3/TRBV12-4,TRBJ1-2,-,TGTGCCAGCAGCCAACAGCCTAACTATGGCTACACCTTC,CASSQQPNYGYTF
-,TRBV3-1/TRBV3-2,TRBJ2-1,-,TGTGCCAGCAGCCAAGAAAGGAGCGTCCGGGGGTACAATGAGCAGTTCTTC,CASSQERSVRGYNEQFF
-,TRBV24-1,TRBJ2-1,TRBD1,TGTGCCACCAGTGATCCAGGACAGGGGGCTTATGAGCAGTTCTTC,CATSDPGQGAYEQFF
-,TRBV3-1/TRBV3-2,TRBJ2-3,TRBD2,TGTGCCAGCAGCCAAGGGGCTAGCGGGGCCACAGATACGCAGTATTTT,CASSQGASGATDTQYF
-,TRBV18,TRBJ1-1,-,TGTGCCAGCTCACCGGTCCCAGGGAACACTGAAGCTTTCTTT,CASSPVPGNTEAFF
-,TRBV29-1,TRBJ2-7,-,TGCAGCGTTGAGAGCCCTAATTCCTACGAGCAGTACTTC,CSVESPNSYEQYF
-,TRBV11-3,TRBJ2-2,TRBD1,TGTGCCAGCAGGCGGGACAGGGGCACCGGGGAGCTGTTTTTT,CASRRDRGTGELFF
-,TRBV6-2/TRBV6-3,TRBJ1-2,-,TGTGCCAGCAGTTACGTGTGGGGAGGCGGCTACACCTTC,CASSYVWGGGYTF
-,TRBV5-1,TRBJ1-4,-,TGCGCCAGCAGAGGGTCAGGGCAGGGGTCAAATGAAAAACTGTTTTTT,CASRGSGQGSNEKLFF
-,TRBV4-1,TRBJ2-3,-,TGCGCCAGCAGGGCACAGGGTATTGATACGCAGTATTTT,CASRAQGIDTQYF
-,TRBV6-5,TRBJ2-7,TRBD1,TGTGCCAGCAGTTACGAGGACAGGGTGCGCGAGCAGTACTTC,CASSYEDRVREQYF
few,TRBV28,TRBJ1-1,TRBD1,TGTGCCAGCAGCTTAGGGGACAGGGAGGTGAACACTGAAGCTTTCTTT,CASSLGDREVNTEAFF
once,TRBV5-1,TRBJ2-5,-,TGCGCCAGCAGCCTCCAGACAGCCCAAGAGACCCAGTACTTC,CASSLQTAQETQYF
-,TRBV6-5,TRBJ1-5,-,TGTGCCAGCAGTTACTCGTGGCAGGGAAATCAGCCCCAGCATTTT,CASSYSWQGNQPQHF
few,TRBV19,TRBJ1-5,-,TGTGCCAGTAGTATAGAGGAGAAGGATAGCAATCAGCCCCAGCATTTT,CASSIEEKDSNQPQHF
-,TRBV19,TRBJ2-3,TRBD2,TGTGCCAGTAGTAGGACTAGCGGATCTAGCACAGATACGCAGTATTTT,CASSRTSGSSTDTQYF
-,TRBV4-3,TRBJ2-5,-,TGCGCCAGCAGCCAAGCTCCCCCCGGGAGCCAAGAGACCCAGTACTTC,CASSQAPPGSQETQYF
-,TRBV6-6,TRBJ2-2,-,TGTGCCAGCACCAACGGGGAGGCCGGGGAGCTGTTTTTT,CASTNGEAGELFF
-,TRBV19,TRBJ2-1,TRBD2,TGTGCCAGTAGTATTTCTTCTAGCGGGAGGGTTTACAATGAGCAGTTCTTC,CASSISSSGRVYNEQFF
-,TRBV5-1,TRBJ2-1,TRBD2,TGCGCCAGCAGCTATCCTTCCGGGAGGGCCCTAAATGAGCAGTTCTTC,CASSYPSGRALNEQFF
-,TRBV6-6,TRBJ1-1,-,TGTGCCAGCAGTTACGGCCAGGGTAACACTGAAGCTTTCTTT,CASSYGQGNTEAFF
-,TRBV5-5,TRBJ1-1,TRBD1,TGTGCCAGCAGCTTGCGGAGACAGGGCCACACTGAAGCTTTCTTT,CASSLRRQGHTEAFF
few,TRBV7-2,TRBJ1-4,TRBD1,TGTGCCAGCAGCTTAGTAGGACAGGGGGAAAAACTGTTTTTT,CASSLVGQGEKLFF
-,TRBV7-3,TRBJ2-1,TRBD1,TGTGCCAGCAGCTTAAGGGGTCAGGGGGCAGGTTATCTGTTCTTC,CASSLRGQGAGYLFF
-,TRBV4-1,TRBJ1-2,TRBD1,TGCGCCAGCAGCCATGGCCGGGACAGGGTTTATGGCTACACCTTC,CASSHGRDRVYGYTF